This T cell receptor (beta chain) is drawn from a study of T cells in Graves' hyperthyroidism and ophthalmopathy. Turning to the study itself: Peripheral blood sampling occurred at initial diagnosis, before any treatment. Findings and limits, study-wide: Blood also contained most expanded thyroid clonotypes above 0.001.

This clonotype was recorded at least ten times. The target antigen is unknown. RNA transcripts yielded amplified TCR beta CDR3 regions. TCR CDR3 underwent first-round RT-PCR with the HTBI primer set. TCRdb analysed the multiplex PCR reads with MiXCR anew, one entry per CDR3 protein. The sample lists about 52,000 distinct CDR3 sequences, less than 60% occurring once. Not enrolled were patients with uncontrolled infection, other autoimmune disease, pregnancy or lactation. Extraction of PBMCs used 8 to 10 ml of fresh peripheral blood. Germline V gives CDR1 LGHNA, CDR2 YNFKEQ. The CDR3 covers 15 residues. The germline V and J ends were trimmed by 0 bases and 4 bases, with 10 bases remaining between them.

Sequences were obtained from blood. This sequence was found in a woman between 45 and 65 years old with Graves' ophthalmopathy. The chain uses TRBV4-2 and TRBJ1-3; D is perhaps TRBD1 (6 bases). CDR3 DNA sequence: TGTGCCAGCAGCCAAGATAGGGGGTTGGGAAACACCATATATTTT. This codes for CASSQDRGLGNTIYF.